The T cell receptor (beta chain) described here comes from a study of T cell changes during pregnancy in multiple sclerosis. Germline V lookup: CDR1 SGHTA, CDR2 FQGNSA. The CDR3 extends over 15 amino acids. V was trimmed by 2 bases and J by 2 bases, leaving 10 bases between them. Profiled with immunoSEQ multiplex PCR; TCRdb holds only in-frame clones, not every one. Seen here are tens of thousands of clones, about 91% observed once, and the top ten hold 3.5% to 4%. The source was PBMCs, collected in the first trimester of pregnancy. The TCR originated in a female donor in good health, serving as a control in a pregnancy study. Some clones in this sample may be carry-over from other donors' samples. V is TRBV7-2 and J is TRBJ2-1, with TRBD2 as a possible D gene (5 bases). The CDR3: CASSLLVGAYNEQFF. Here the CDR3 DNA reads TGTGCCAGCAGCTTATTAGTGGGAGCCTACAATGAGCAGTTCTTC.